The 29 T cell receptor beta chains below come from one sample, sequenced in a study of beta chain features in type 1 diabetes. Investigators reverse transcribed all isolated RNA, so they sequenced expressed TCRB transcripts. Repertoires were generated with immunoSEQ multiplex PCR, while TCRdb's copy carries only in-frame clones and drops some. The sample carries some 40,000 clones, approximately 50% recorded once. Sequencing was done on a sample of central memory CD4+ T cells from blood. All receptors come from a woman younger than 30 in good health.

This clone was found a few times. The chain uses TRBV2 and TRBJ1-5; D might be TRBD1 (5 bases). This CDR3 region has 15 residues. Germline CDR1 reads SNHLY; CDR2 reads FYNNEI. Trimming took off 3 bases at V and 6 bases at J, with 15 bases between the two ends. CDR3 sequence reads: CASSDNRPSGQPQHF. The CDR3 coding sequence is TGTGCCAGCAGTGACAACAGGCCCTCGGGTCAGCCCCAGCATTTT.

The rearrangement uses TRBV25-1 and TRBJ2-5; TRBD1 is a possible D gene (5 bases). The CDR3 extends over 16 amino acids. Trimming shortened V by 3 bases and J by 1 base, and 15 bases separated the two germline ends. CDR1 and CDR2 (germline): MGHDK, SYGVNS. The CDR3 nucleotides read TGTGCCAGCAGTGATCCCAGGGTCCCCTCCCAAGAGACCCAGTACTTC. Translation: CASSDPRVPSQETQYF.

This clone showed up just a few times. The gene calls are TRBV2 and TRBJ1-4, with a tentative D call TRBD1 (5 bases). The CDR3 totals 12 residues. Germline lookup yields CDR1 SNHLY and CDR2 FYNNEI. Trimming removed 1 base at V and 8 bases at J, with 5 bases between. The CDR3 spells CASSEEGEKLFF. The CDR3 DNA follows: TGTGCCAGCAGTGAAGAGGGGGAAAAACTGTTTTTT.

CDR3 sequence: CASSIPSGSTGELFF. The CDR3, as DNA: TGTGCCAGTAGTATACCTAGCGGGAGCACCGGGGAGCTGTTTTTT. The gene calls are TRBV19 and TRBJ2-2; 10 bases fit TRBD2. CDR1 and CDR2 (germline): LNHDA, SQIVND (reference sequence). This CDR3 region has 15 residues. The J segment lost 4 bases and the V segment lost 2 bases, leaving 1 base of the junction unmatched.

As DNA, the CDR3 is TGTGCCAGCACCAGGGACAGTAACTATGGCTACACCTTC. Amino acids: CASTRDSNYGYTF. The chain is built from TRBV2 and TRBJ1-2, with TRBD1 matching over 7 bases. There are 13 residues in the CDR3. Germline V lookup: CDR1 SNHLY, CDR2 FYNNEI. The ends lost 7 bases at V and 1 base at J; junction bases unmatched: 3. The complete variable domain, with remaining parts taken from reference TRBV2 and TRBJ1-2, reads EPEVTQTPSHQVTQMGQEVILRCVPISNHLYFYWYRQILGQKVEFLVSFYNNEISEKSEIFDDQFSVERPDGSNFTLKIRSTKLEDSAMYFCASTRDSNYGYTFGSGTRLTVV.

This chain joins TRBV6-6 and TRBJ2-3; D is unresolved. CDR1 is MNHNY, CDR2 SVGAGI, per germline (reference sequence). This CDR3 comprises 15 residues. The ends were cut back, 4 bases at V and 5 bases at J, with 16 bases in the middle. This CDR3 reads CASSSMTKSGDTQYF. The DNA of the CDR3 is TGTGCCAGCAGTTCAATGACAAAGTCAGGAGATACGCAGTATTTT.

This clone was detected a few times. Other DNA sequences in the sample encode the same CDR3. The chain employs TRBV18 and TRBJ1-2; D is uncertain. Trimming pared 2 bases from V and 2 bases from J, leaving 9 bases between. The germline V gene has CDR1 KGHSH and CDR2 LQKENI. The CDR3 has 14 residues. The CDR3 nucleotides read TGTGCCAGCTCACCAACGGGAAAGAACTATGGCTACACCTTC. This encodes CASSPTGKNYGYTF.

The rearrangement joins TRBV18 to TRBJ2-4, with D hard to call. V gave up 6 bases and J gave up 5 bases, with 17 bases separating them. The germline V gene has CDR1 KGHSH and CDR2 LQKENI. The CDR3 is 15 residues long. The DNA for the CDR3 is TGTGCCAGCTCCAACCCGGCAGGCCGCGAAAACATTCAGTACTTC. Translating it yields CASSNPAGRENIQYF.

This clone was recorded a few times. This chain links TRBV7-2 with TRBJ2-3; 7 bases are shared with TRBD1. The CDR3 totals 15 residues. J was trimmed by 2 bases and V by 5 bases; bases with no gene match: 7. Germline CDR1 SGHTA, CDR2 FQGNSA. The CDR3 region has the DNA TGTGCCAGCAGCAAGGACAGGTTAATCACAGATACGCAGTATTTT. Its protein product is CASSKDRLITDTQYF.

This clone was counted only a few times. V and J are TRBV4-2 and TRBJ1-1, with no clear D. Trimming took off 4 bases at V and 3 bases at J, with 9 bases between the two ends. Germline V CDR1 and CDR2: LGHNA, YNFKEQ. There are 13 residues in the CDR3. CDR3 in amino acids: CASSPRLDTEAFF. The CDR3 DNA is TGTGCCAGCAGCCCGAGGTTGGACACTGAAGCTTTCTTT.

The chain links TRBV19 to TRBJ2-2; the match to TRBD2 covers 8 bases. CDR1 is LNHDA, CDR2 SQIVND, per germline (reference sequence). V shed 6 bases and J 6 bases; nucleotides not matched to a gene: 9. The CDR3 spans 15 residues. The CDR3 DNA follows: TGTGCCAGTAGCGTGACTAGCGTTTCATCCGGGGAGCTGTTTTTT. It translates to CASSVTSVSSGELFF.

This clone occurred a few times. The CDR3 nucleotides read TGTGCCAGTAGAAGACAGGGGTATGGCTACACCTTC. This encodes CASRRQGYGYTF. The J gene is TRBJ1-2, the V gene TRBV19, with TRBD1 matching 8 bases. The CDR3 consists of 12 residues. The J segment lost 5 bases and the V segment lost 6 bases, leaving 2 bases of the junction unmatched. CDR1 is LNHDA and CDR2 is SQIVND in the germline V gene (reference sequence).

This chain links TRBV11-2 with TRBJ2-1; TRBD2 might be the D (5 bases). The V and J ends lost 0 bases and 3 bases respectively, with 9 bases between them. The CDR3 loop spans 15 amino acids. Germline values: CDR1 SGHAT, CDR2 FQNNGV. CDR3 sequence: CASSLELDFYNEQFF. CDR3 coding DNA: TGTGCCAGCAGCTTAGAGTTGGACTTCTACAATGAGCAGTTCTTC.

The rearrangement links TRBV5-6 to TRBJ1-5; D gene uncertain. V dropped 2 bases and J dropped 5 bases, with 14 bases sitting between them. Germline V gene sequence: CDR1 SGHDT, CDR2 YYEEEE. CDR3 length: 15 amino acids. The CDR3 reads CASSLGFEGYQPQHF. The CDR3 nucleotides read TGTGCCAGCAGCTTAGGGTTCGAGGGATATCAGCCCCAGCATTTT.

This clone was detected only a few times. The rearrangement joins TRBV30 to TRBJ2-5; 10 nucleotides line up with TRBD2. The ends lost 0 bases at V and 3 bases at J; junction bases unmatched: 10. Germline V gene lookup returns CDR1 GTSNPN and CDR2 SVGIG (reference sequence). This CDR3 has 17 residues. CDR3 in amino acids: CAWSVAPRLAGEETQYF. The CDR3 region has the DNA TGTGCCTGGAGTGTCGCCCCAAGACTAGCGGGCGAAGAGACCCAGTACTTC.

The chain links TRBV28 to TRBJ1-1; possibly TRBD1 for D (5 bases). V dropped 4 bases and J dropped 3 bases, with 15 bases sitting between them. This CDR3 comprises 15 residues. Germline assignment: CDR1 MDHEN and CDR2 SYDVKM. Here the CDR3 reads CASSSPRDGDTEAFF. The CDR3 region has the DNA TGTGCCAGCAGTTCCCCCAGGGATGGTGACACTGAAGCTTTCTTT.

The chain has TRBV5-6 and TRBJ2-4; D unresolved. The CDR3 length is 14 residues. V was cut by 0 bases and J by 0 bases, with 4 bases left in between. Germline V gene sequence: CDR1 SGHDT, CDR2 YYEEEE. CDR3 sequence reads: CASSLGLAKNIQYF. CDR3 bases: TGTGCCAGCAGCTTGGGACTAGCCAAAAACATTCAGTACTTC.

The chain is built from TRBV6-1 and TRBJ1-1, with D tentatively TRBD1 (5 bases). This CDR3 spans 12 amino acids. V dropped 4 bases and J dropped 11 bases, with 14 bases sitting between them. Germline assignment: CDR1 MNHNS and CDR2 SASEGT. CDR3 in amino acids: CASSVQGSWAFF. The DNA of the CDR3 is TGTGCCAGCAGTGTCCAGGGTAGCTGGGCTTTCTTT.

The V call is TRBV7-3, the J call TRBJ2-1; 7 bases agree with TRBD2. Germline lookup yields CDR1 SGHTA and CDR2 FQGTGA. The V gene end was trimmed by 5 bases and the J gene end by 7 bases; junction bases not matched to a gene: 11. This CDR3 is 15 amino acids long. The CDR3 sequence: CASSRRALGRNEQFF. DNA of the CDR3: TGTGCCAGCAGCCGACGGGCCCTCGGGAGGAATGAGCAGTTCTTC.

V gene TRBV7-2 combines with J gene TRBJ1-5, with D perhaps matching TRBD1 (6 bases). The CDR3 is made up of 16 amino acids. Trimming pared 1 base from V and 7 bases from J, leaving 17 bases between. Germline lookup yields CDR1 SGHTA and CDR2 FQGNSA. CDR3 sequence reads: CASSLGVPSGAQPQHF. The CDR3 DNA follows: TGTGCCAGCAGCTTAGGGGTACCTTCAGGGGCCCAGCCCCAGCATTTT. Full variable domain (outside the CDR3, taken from reference TRBV7-2 and TRBJ1-5): GAGVSQSPSNKVTEKGKDVELRCDPISGHTALYWYRQSLGQGLEFLIYFQGNSAPDKSGLPSDRFSAERTGGSVSTLTIQRTQQEDSAVYLCASSLGVPSGAQPQHFGDGTRLSIL.

The V call is TRBV4-1, the J call TRBJ2-1; the match to TRBD2 covers 8 bases. In germline, CDR1 is MGHRA, CDR2 YSYEKL. The CDR3 extends over 15 amino acids. Unmatched junction bases numbered 2, after V lost 1 base and J lost 3 bases. The CDR3 here is CASSQAGTSYNEQFF. CDR3 DNA sequence: TGCGCCAGCAGCCAAGCCGGGACTAGCTACAATGAGCAGTTCTTC.

This clone came up a few times. The chain carries TRBV6-1 and TRBJ2-1; 10 positions match TRBD1. The CDR3 consists of 14 residues. CDR1 and CDR2 from the germline V gene are MNHNS and SASEGT. The ends lost 6 bases at V and 8 bases at J; junction bases unmatched: 7. The CDR3 region has the DNA TGTGCCAGCAGCCGGGACAGGGGTATCCATGAGCAGTTCTTC. It translates to CASSRDRGIHEQFF.

The chain uses TRBV6-4 and TRBJ2-1; D is possibly TRBD2 (6 bases). V was pared by 0 bases and J by 15 bases, with 15 bases between. This CDR3 region has 13 residues. Germline CDR1 and CDR2: MRHNA and SNTAGT. DNA for the CDR3: TGTGCCAGCAGTGACTCCGGGGGTTATAAGAGGTTCTTC. The encoded protein is CASSDSGGYKRFF.

This clone is medium-sized within its sample. The chain links TRBV30 to TRBJ2-1; TRBD1 agrees at 9 bases. Per germline, CDR1 GTSNPN and CDR2 SVGIG (reference sequence). The CDR3 length is 12 residues. J was trimmed by 6 bases and V by 5 bases; bases with no gene match: 2. CDR3 nucleotides: TGTGCCTGGGGGGACAGGGCCAATGAGCAGTTCTTC. This sequence encodes CAWGDRANEQFF.

The V call is TRBV15, the J call TRBJ2-3; maybe TRBD2 (5 bases). Germline-derived CDR1 and CDR2 are LNHNV and YYDKDF (reference sequence). With 7 bases removed from V and 4 bases from J, the gap between germline ends came to 15 bases. The CDR3 length is 14 residues. The CDR3 DNA reads as TGTGCCACCAAAGCCGACTATTGGGCAGATACGCAGTATTTT. It codes for CATKADYWADTQYF. Drawing the rest from reference TRBV15 and TRBJ2-3, the complete variable domain is DAMVIQNPRYQVTQFGKPVTLSCSQTLNHNVMYWYQQKSSQAPKLLFHYYDKDFNNEADTPDNFQSRRPNTSFCFLDIRSPGLGDTAMYLCATKADYWADTQYFGPGTRLTVL.

This chain connects TRBV5-1 to TRBJ2-1; the match to TRBD2 covers 8 bases. Per the germline V gene, CDR1 is SGHRS and CDR2 is YFSETQ. The CDR3 length is 15 residues. J was trimmed by 3 bases and V by 4 bases; bases with no gene match: 6. For the CDR3, the DNA is TGCGCCAGCAGCATGACTAGCGCCCACTACAATGAGCAGTTCTTC. Translation gives CASSMTSAHYNEQFF.

This clone has only a few counts. V is TRBV19 and J is TRBJ2-2; 8 nucleotides line up with TRBD1. J gave up 1 base and V 5 bases, and 9 bases lay outside the gene matches. This CDR3 is built from 17 residues. Looked up from germline, CDR1 is LNHDA and CDR2 is SQIVND (reference sequence). CDR3 DNA sequence: TGTGCCAGTAGTTTAATAACCGGGACAGGGAACACCGGGGAGCTGTTTTTT. It translates to CASSLITGTGNTGELFF.

This clone came up a few times. This chain uses TRBV5-1 with TRBJ1-5; 7 bases map to TRBD1. The CDR3 is 16 amino acids. The V gene's germline CDR1 is SGHRS and CDR2 YFSETQ. Germline trimming cut 0 bases from V and 7 bases from J; bases unmatched to any gene: 10. The CDR3 protein is CASSLGDRQGGQPQHF. In DNA form, the CDR3 reads TGCGCCAGCAGCTTGGGGGATCGACAGGGCGGACAGCCCCAGCATTTT.

V gene TRBV27 combines with J gene TRBJ1-1; 7 nucleotides line up with TRBD1. CDR1 is MNHEY and CDR2 is SMNVEV in the germline V gene (reference sequence). The V segment lost 5 bases and the J segment 1 base; nucleotides outside the gene matches: 13. The CDR3 is 17 residues long. The CDR3, as DNA: TGTGCCAGCAGTATCAAAACAGGGGAAAGGAAGAACACTGAAGCTTTCTTT. Protein: CASSIKTGERKNTEAFF.